This TCR beta chain is from a study of blood T cell repertoires in COVID-19. Study summary: Sample material is recorded as cDNA or gDNA derived from T cells, B-cell-depleted T cells, or PBMCs.

This clone was seen a few times. In the source study's methods: Using reference gene primer amplification, nucleated cell counts were estimated. Sequencing used immunoSEQ multiplex PCR; TCRdb keeps in-frame clones, though not all of them. The DNA gave D and trimming, while V, J and clone size come from that table. The sample consists of roughly 140,000 clones, 65% to 85% of them appearing once. This sequence originates from a woman aged 45-65 years with acute or convalescent COVID-19. Material: peripheral blood.

The CDR3 sequence: CASKKEGVEKLFF. The DNA for the CDR3 is TGTGCCAGCAAAAAGGAGGGTGTTGAAAAACTGTTTTTT. The V call is TRBV2, the J call TRBJ1-4; no firm D call. Germline-derived CDR1 and CDR2 are SNHLY and FYNNEI. V was pared by 7 bases and J by 7 bases, with 13 bases between. This CDR3 is 13 amino acids long. The entire variable domain, with the rest obtained from reference TRBV2 and TRBJ1-4, is as follows: EPEVTQTPSHQVTQMGQEVILRCVPISNHLYFYWYRQILGQKVEFLVSFYNNEISEKSEIFDDQFSVERPDGSNFTLKIRSTKLEDSAMYFCASKKEGVEKLFFGSGTQLSVL.